These T cell receptor beta chains were read from a single sample in a study of T cells in Graves' hyperthyroidism and ophthalmopathy. TCRdb processed the multiplex PCR reads anew with MiXCR; each CDR3 protein has one entry. The sample lists approximately 530,000 distinct CDR3 sequences, 20% occurring once. Specimen: blood. These receptors originate from a man aged 35 to 55 with Graves' ophthalmopathy. Both conserved end residues are part of each CDR3. D genes are given only for firm matches. Not all rows give a size; the values are once, few, many and, for expanded clones, a class.

TRBV2,.,.,TRBJ2-7,CASSDGNRGGQYF,TGTGCCAGCAGTGACGGCAACCGGGGAGGGCAGTACTTC
TRBV20-1,.,.,TRBJ1-1,CSAEWGDYTEAFF,TGCAGTGCTGAATGGGGGGATTACACTGAAGCTTTCTTT
TRBV11-2,.,many,TRBJ2-5,CASRRDTETQYF,TGTGCCAGCAGAAGGGACACAGAGACCCAGTACTTC
TRBV12-3/TRBV12-4,.,few,TRBJ2-3,CASSSSPTPDTQYF,TGTGCCAGCAGTTCTTCCCCGACGCCAGATACGCAGTATTTT
TRBV5-1,.,.,TRBJ1-1,CASSLVWGLNTEAFF,TGCGCCAGCAGTTTGGTTTGGGGCCTGAACACTGAAGCTTTCTTT
TRBV14,TRBD1,.,TRBJ2-7,CASSPTGKPYEQYF,TGTGCCAGCAGCCCGACAGGGAAGCCCTACGAGCAGTACTTC
TRBV29-1,.,few,TRBJ2-7,CSFSDGIYEQYF,TGCAGCTTCTCCGACGGGATCTACGAGCAGTACTTC
TRBV7-2,.,.,TRBJ1-6,CASSPYSSSYNSPLHF,TGTGCCAGCAGCCCGTACTCGAGCTCCTATAATTCACCCCTCCACTTT
TRBV13,.,.,TRBJ2-5,CASSLRGSIKTQYF,TGTGCCAGCAGCTTGCGGGGTAGTATTAAGACCCAGTACTTC
TRBV6-1,TRBD1,many,TRBJ2-1,CASTRQGASSYNEQFF,TGTGCCAGCACCAGACAGGGGGCGAGCTCCTACAATGAGCAGTTCTTC
TRBV5-1,TRBD2,many,TRBJ2-1,CASGYSGGNEQFF,TGCGCCAGCGGATATAGCGGGGGTAATGAGCAGTTCTTC
TRBV28,.,many,TRBJ2-7,CASSLRIHEQYF,TGTGCCAGCAGTTTAAGGATCCACGAGCAGTACTTC
TRBV5-1,.,few,TRBJ1-4,CASSLDSENEKLFF,TGCGCCAGCAGCTTGGATAGCGAGAATGAAAAACTGTTTTTT
TRBV20-1,.,many,TRBJ1-2,CSAGGQGTNYGYTF,TGCAGTGCTGGAGGGCAGGGAACTAACTATGGCTACACCTTC
TRBV28,.,many,TRBJ2-4,CASSQTGRNIQYF,TGTGCCAGCAGTCAGACAGGCAGAAACATTCAGTACTTC
TRBV5-8,.,.,TRBJ2-1,CASSFWRGPINEQFF,TGTGCCAGCAGCTTTTGGCGGGGACCGATCAATGAGCAGTTCTTC
TRBV11-1,TRBD1,few,TRBJ2-1,CASSPGQGALNEQFF,TGTGCCAGCAGCCCCGGACAGGGGGCCCTAAATGAGCAGTTCTTC
TRBV4-2,TRBD2,.,TRBJ2-2,CASSQDSQREAGELFF,TGTGCCAGCAGCCAAGATAGCCAGCGGGAGGCCGGGGAGCTGTTTTTT
TRBV4-1,.,few,TRBJ2-5,CASSQGITGASKETQYF,TGCGCCAGCAGCCAAGGGATTACAGGAGCTAGCAAAGAGACCCAGTACTTC
TRBV7-8,.,.,TRBJ2-1,CASVKSSYNEQFF,TGTGCCAGTGTTAAGAGCTCCTACAATGAGCAGTTCTTC
TRBV5-4,TRBD2,few,TRBJ2-7,CAAGSITSGIYEQYF,TGTGCCGCGGGGTCTATAACTAGCGGGATCTACGAGCAGTACTTC
TRBV30,.,few,TRBJ2-1,CTLGRSYNEQFF,TGTACCCTGGGCCGCTCCTACAATGAGCAGTTCTTC
TRBV18,TRBD1,few,TRBJ2-1,CASSPPRGQGIYEQFF,TGTGCCAGCTCACCCCCTCGGGGACAGGGGATATATGAGCAGTTCTTC
TRBV6-2/TRBV6-3,.,.,TRBJ1-2,CASSYDRWIGYGYTF,TGTGCCAGCAGTTACGACCGATGGATAGGTTATGGCTACACCTTC
TRBV18,TRBD1,many,TRBJ1-1,CASSPPRTGRNTEAFF,TGTGCCAGCTCACCACCGAGGACAGGGAGGAACACTGAAGCTTTCTTT
TRBV6-2/TRBV6-3,.,.,TRBJ1-5,CASSLRGSAQPQHF,TGTGCCAGCAGCCTCAGAGGGTCGGCTCAGCCCCAGCATTTT
TRBV4-3,.,.,TRBJ1-1,CASSQDRSQAFF,TGCGCCAGCAGCCAAGACAGGTCTCAAGCTTTCTTT
TRBV27,.,many,TRBJ1-1,CASSPLAENTEAFF,TGTGCCAGCAGTCCACTGGCAGAGAACACTGAAGCTTTCTTT
TRBV7-9,TRBD1,few,TRBJ2-2,CASSLRDREAGELFF,TGTGCCAGCAGCTTAAGGGACAGGGAAGCCGGGGAGCTGTTTTTT
TRBV6-1,TRBD1,.,TRBJ1-1,CASRTGEGKAFF,TGTGCCAGCAGAACAGGGGAGGGGAAAGCTTTCTTT
TRBV7-9,TRBD1,.,TRBJ2-1,CASSLARTGSFDEQFF,TGTGCCAGCAGCTTAGCCCGGACAGGGTCTTTCGATGAGCAGTTCTTC
TRBV11-2,TRBD1,many,TRBJ2-1,CASSRDRGLGEQFF,TGTGCCAGCAGCAGAGACAGGGGGCTTGGTGAGCAGTTCTTC
TRBV27,.,.,TRBJ2-5,CASTKLGTQYF,TGTGCCAGCACAAAGCTTGGGACCCAGTACTTC
TRBV29-1,.,.,TRBJ2-1,CSAPFRTNNEQFF,TGCAGCGCTCCATTTCGGACCAACAATGAGCAGTTCTTC
TRBV12-3/TRBV12-4,.,many,TRBJ2-7,CASSSLATSYEQYF,TGTGCCAGCAGTTCTTTAGCGACCTCCTACGAGCAGTACTTC
TRBV2,.,many,TRBJ1-1,CASGRRWAEAFF,TGTGCCAGCGGAAGGCGTTGGGCTGAAGCTTTCTTT
TRBV20-1,.,.,TRBJ1-2,CSARGQFTNYGYTF,TGCAGTGCTAGAGGACAGTTTACTAACTATGGCTACACCTTC
TRBV18,TRBD1,.,TRBJ1-5,CASSPGTGSRSNQPQHF,TGTGCCAGCTCACCAGGGACAGGATCCAGGAGCAATCAGCCCCAGCATTTT
TRBV5-1,TRBD2,few,TRBJ2-3,CASSTRTSGAGTDTQYF,TGCGCCAGCAGCACCCGGACTAGCGGAGCTGGCACTGATACGCAGTATTTT
TRBV7-9,TRBD1,.,TRBJ2-2,CASSSLGTGVAGELFF,TGTGCCAGCAGCTCCCTCGGGACAGGGGTGGCCGGGGAGCTGTTTTTT
TRBV5-1,.,few,TRBJ2-7,CASSSDSAPYYEQYF,TGCGCCAGCAGCTCCGACTCGGCCCCCTACTACGAGCAGTACTTC
TRBV20-1,TRBD2,few,TRBJ2-3,CSAVGLAVTDTQYF,TGCAGTGCTGTGGGACTAGCGGTCACAGATACGCAGTATTTT
TRBV7-8,.,many,TRBJ1-2,CASGTGFLGGYTF,TGTGCCAGCGGAACGGGGTTCCTTGGAGGCTACACCTTC
TRBV27,.,few,TRBJ2-7,CASTPRAGWHEQYF,TGTGCCAGCACTCCTAGGGCCGGGTGGCACGAGCAGTACTTC